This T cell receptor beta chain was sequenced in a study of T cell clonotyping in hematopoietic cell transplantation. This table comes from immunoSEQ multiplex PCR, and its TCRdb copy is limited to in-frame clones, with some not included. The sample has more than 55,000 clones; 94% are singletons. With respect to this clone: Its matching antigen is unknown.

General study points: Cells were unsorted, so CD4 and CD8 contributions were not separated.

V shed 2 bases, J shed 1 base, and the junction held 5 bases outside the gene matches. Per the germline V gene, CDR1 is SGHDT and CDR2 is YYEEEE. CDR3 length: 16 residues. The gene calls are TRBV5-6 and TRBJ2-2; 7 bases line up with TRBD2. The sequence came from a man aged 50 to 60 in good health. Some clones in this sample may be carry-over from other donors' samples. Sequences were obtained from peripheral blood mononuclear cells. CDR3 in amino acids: CASSLGQRGNTGELFF. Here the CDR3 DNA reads TGTGCCAGCAGCTTAGGGCAGCGGGGGAACACCGGGGAGCTGTTTTTT.